The entry below gives a single T cell receptor (beta chain) sequence along with its context. Its antigen is as yet unknown. The authors built TCR beta libraries using iRepertoire HTBI primers and Arm-PCR of CDR3 regions. Via MiXCR, TCRdb re-called the multiplex PCR reads, giving one row per CDR3 protein. This sample yields approximately 350,000 distinct CDR3 sequences, of which over 15% are seen a single time; around 27% belongs to the top ten. The record originates from a study of regulatory T cells in long-lasting Graves disease. At the level of the study: Antithyroid drug use was under 3 months in newly diagnosed Graves' patients.

Time point in this sample: newly diagnosed GD, antithyroid drugs for less than 3 months. The TCR library was prepared using RNA isolated from PBMCs. Germline-derived CDR1 and CDR2 are MDHEN and SYDVKM. This CDR3 has 14 residues. The ends were cut back, 8 bases at V and 8 bases at J, with 19 bases in the middle. Study conclusions and caveats: Shared public clonotypes totalled 2,741 in persistent patients, compared with around 880 in new patients. With persistent disease, TRBV28, TRBJ1-2 and TRBJ2-5 were the favored segments.

This sample also appeared in a second study, on T cells in Graves' hyperthyroidism and ophthalmopathy.

The genes are TRBV28 and TRBJ2-1; the D is unclear. This sequence was found in a man between 40 and 49 years old with Graves disease. This specimen was peripheral blood mononuclear cells (PBMCs), taken at new diagnosis, from a patient treated with antithyroid drugs. CDR3 residues: CASGRPNGMDEQFF. Written as DNA, the CDR3 is TGTGCCAGCGGGCGGCCCAACGGAATGGATGAGCAGTTCTTC.